What follows are 5 T cell receptor beta chains derived from one specimen sequenced in a study of CD8 T cells in Susac syndrome. RNA totalling about 0.5 to 1 ug underwent reverse transcription with random hexamers. TCRdb processed the immunoSEQ multiplex PCR reads anew with MiXCR; each CDR3 protein has one entry. The data contain 75,000 to 95,000 distinct CDR3 sequences, more than 85% of them singletons. The specimen sequenced was CD8+ T cells from PBMCs. These TCRs come from a human donor with Susac syndrome.

The chain combines TRBV3-1 with TRBJ2-7, with 10 bases fitting TRBD1. The length of the CDR3 is 15 residues. Trimming took 2 bases from V and 1 from J; bases not matched to a gene: 2. In germline, CDR1 is LGHDT, CDR2 YNNKEL (reference sequence). CDR3 loop: CASSQPGQGSYEQYF. The CDR3 nucleotides are TGTGCCAGCAGCCAACCGGGACAGGGGTCCTACGAGCAGTACTTC.

Of note for this clonotype: A junction end diverges from the germline sequence, so it may reflect a read error. The rearrangement uses TRBV5-1 and TRBJ1-1, with D possibly being TRBD1 (5 bases). The CDR3 sequence is 16 residues long. Germline V lookup: CDR1 SGHRS, CDR2 YFSETQ. This chain's CDR3 is CASSLAGGRSITEAFF. In DNA form, the CDR3 reads TGCGCCAGCAGTTTGGCGGGGGGGAGGTCGATCACTGAAGCTTTCTTT.

The chain links TRBV14 to TRBJ2-5; D uncertain. The CDR3 consists of 13 residues. Germline V gene sequence: CDR1 SGHDN, CDR2 FVKESK. The V end lost 2 bases, the J end lost 1 base, and 5 bases lay between the germline ends. This CDR3 reads CASSQLGQETQYF. As DNA, the CDR3 is TGTGCCAGCAGCCAACTGGGCCAAGAGACCCAGTACTTC.

The chain carries TRBV5-1 and TRBJ2-5; weak D call: TRBD2 (6 bases). CDR3 size: 15 residues. The germline V and J ends were trimmed by 3 bases and 1 base, with 13 bases remaining between them. The germline V gene has CDR1 SGHRS and CDR2 YFSETQ. CDR3 sequence (DNA): TGCGCCAGCAGCTCGACCCCGGGGGTCCAAGAGACCCAGTACTTC. This encodes CASSSTPGVQETQYF.

This sequence joins TRBV30 and TRBJ1-1; D uncertain. This CDR3 has 11 amino acids. Looked up from germline, CDR1 is GTSNPN and CDR2 is SVGIG (reference sequence). V lost 0 bases to trimming and J lost 7 bases, with 6 bases between them. The CDR3 loop reads CAWSVGSEAFF. The CDR3 bases are TGTGCCTGGAGTGTGGGCAGTGAAGCTTTCTTT.